These 26 T cell receptor beta chains were sequenced from one sample in a study of blood T cell repertoires in COVID-19 (dated by TCRdb to 2020 to 2022). Library preparation was by the immunoSEQ multiplex PCR assay. TCRdb holds this immuneACCESS table with in-frame rearrangements only. Some clones are missing; in checked studies, unresolved V genes explain under half, and the rest has no known cause. The table for this sample lists more than 150,000 clones; about four fifths of them were counted only once. In total, the top ten clones hold about an eighth of the sample. Sequenced material: peripheral blood. The receptor source for this set is an older man who had recovered from COVID-19.

This chain links TRBV3-1 (or the pseudogene TRBV3-2) with TRBJ1-2, with D possibly being TRBD1 (5 bases). Germline V CDR1 and CDR2: LGHDT, YNNKEL (reference sequence). The CDR3 covers 15 residues. Trimming removed 0 bases at V and 6 bases at J, with 14 bases between. CDR3 region: CASSQDSAGRNGYTF. The CDR3 region has the DNA TGTGCCAGCAGCCAAGATTCGGCGGGGCGAAATGGCTACACCTTC.

V and J are TRBV30 and TRBJ1-5; no reliable D call. Per the germline V gene, CDR1 is GTSNPN and CDR2 is SVGIG (reference sequence). CDR3 length: 16 residues. The V gene lost 2 bases and the J gene lost 0 bases, with 14 bases spanning the gap. For the CDR3, the DNA is TGTGCCTGGAGTTCCCCCGCCGGTCATAGCAATCAGCCCCAGCATTTT. Translating it yields CAWSSPAGHSNQPQHF.

The chain is built from TRBV9 and TRBJ2-2; D is ambiguous. The ends were cut back, 2 bases at V and 4 bases at J, with 9 bases in the middle. CDR3 length: 14 residues. Germline V gives CDR1 SGDLS, CDR2 YYNGEE. The CDR3 region is CASSVNVGTGELFF. CDR3 in DNA: TGTGCCAGCAGCGTTAATGTCGGCACCGGGGAGCTGTTTTTT.

The chain joins TRBV15 to TRBJ2-3; 7 bases align to TRBD2. Germline V gene sequence: CDR1 LNHNV, CDR2 YYDKDF (reference sequence). CDR3 length: 20 amino acids. V shed 0 bases, J shed 3 bases, and the junction held 18 bases outside the gene matches. The CDR3, as DNA: TGTGCCACCAGCAGAGATCATATGGGACCCGAAGCGGGATCTACAGATACGCAGTATTTT. Its protein is CATSRDHMGPEAGSTDTQYF.

The rearrangement joins TRBV20-1 to TRBJ1-4; possible D gene TRBD1, 5 bases. V lost 3 bases and J lost 5, with 13 bases in between. From germline, CDR1 is DFQATT and CDR2 SNEGSKA (reference sequence). The CDR3 is 14 amino acids. This CDR3 is CSASDAGRNEKLFF. For the CDR3, the DNA is TGCAGTGCTAGTGATGCAGGGCGGAATGAAAAACTGTTTTTT.

CDR3 nucleotide sequence: TGTGCCAGCAGGACGACGGGACAGATCACAGATACGCAGTATTTT. Residues: CASRTTGQITDTQYF. V gene TRBV6-5 combines with J gene TRBJ2-3; 7 bases match TRBD1. Germline V gene data show CDR1 as MNHEY and CDR2 as SVGAGI. This CDR3 is built from 15 residues. Unmatched junction bases numbered 8, after V lost 6 bases and J lost 2 bases.

The CDR3 reads CASSQGADQPQHF. The CDR3 DNA is TGTGCCAGCTCCCAGGGGGCGGATCAGCCCCAGCATTTT. The V and J genes are TRBV18 and TRBJ1-5, with 8 bases lining up with TRBD1. V lost 6 bases, J lost 5 bases, and 3 bases stayed unmatched. This CDR3 spans 13 amino acids. Germline CDR1 and CDR2: KGHSH and LQKENI.

The CDR3 region has the DNA TGCGCCAGCAGCATCGGGACAGCGGTGTACCAAGAGACCCAGTACTTC. This codes for CASSIGTAVYQETQYF. The rearrangement joins TRBV5-1 to TRBJ2-5; 7 bases are a match to TRBD1. The CDR3 spans 16 residues. Per the germline V gene, CDR1 is SGHRS and CDR2 is YFSETQ. With 4 bases clipped from V and 0 bases from J, the junction kept 9 bases outside the gene matches. The full variable domain, its missing parts supplied by reference TRBV5-1 and TRBJ2-5, is KAGVTQTPRYLIKTRGQQVTLSCSPISGHRSVSWYQQTPGQGLQFLFEYFSETQRNKGNFPGRFSGRQFSNSRSEMNVSTLELGDSALYLCASSIGTAVYQETQYFGPGTRLLVL.

The V and J genes are TRBV27 and TRBJ2-7, with D possibly matching TRBD2 (6 bases). From germline, CDR1 is MNHEY and CDR2 SMNVEV (reference sequence). The length of the CDR3 is 17 residues. V was cut by 5 bases and J by 4 bases, with 24 bases left in between. In DNA form, the CDR3 reads TGTGCCAGCAGTGACTCCTCCCCCACTAGCCGTCGGTACGAGCAGTACTTC. This sequence encodes CASSDSSPTSRRYEQYF.

The chain recombines TRBV5-1 with TRBJ2-1; 11 bases are shared with TRBD2. Germline CDR1 reads SGHRS; CDR2 reads YFSETQ. The ends lost 4 bases at V and 2 bases at J; junction bases unmatched: 8. The CDR3 contains 17 residues. The CDR3 region is CASSGTGTSGTYNEQFF. The CDR3 bases are TGCGCCAGCAGCGGGACCGGGACTAGCGGTACCTACAATGAGCAGTTCTTC.

V gene TRBV12-5 combines with J gene TRBJ2-1; 8 bases align to TRBD2. V gave up 1 base and J gave up 2 bases; unmatched junction bases: 7. The germline gives CDR1 LGHNT, CDR2 FRNRAP. The CDR3 runs 17 residues. Here the CDR3 reads CASGLGSLAATYNEQFF. The CDR3 nucleotides are TGTGCTAGTGGTTTGGGGTCACTAGCGGCTACCTACAATGAGCAGTTCTTC.

J is TRBJ2-7 and V is TRBV10-3; no reliable D call. The CDR3 is made up of 12 amino acids. Germline CDR1 is ENHRY and CDR2 is SYGVKD. The V end was cut by 3 bases, the J end by 3 bases, with 6 bases between. The CDR3 sequence: CAISENGYEQYF. CDR3 in DNA: TGTGCCATCAGTGAAAACGGCTACGAGCAGTACTTC.

This chain connects TRBV7-2 to TRBJ2-7, with D uncertain. The CDR3 is 15 amino acids. The germline V and J ends were trimmed by 0 bases and 3 bases, with 12 bases remaining between them. CDR1 and CDR2 (germline): SGHTA, FQGNSA. CDR3 loop: CASSLAPGPNYEQYF. The CDR3 DNA is TGTGCCAGCAGCTTAGCGCCTGGGCCTAACTACGAGCAGTACTTC.

As to this clone: The identical CDR3 is also encoded by other nucleotide sequences in the sample. DNA for the CDR3: TGTGCCAGCAGCCTGGGACAGGGAAACACTGAAGCTTTCTTT. This encodes CASSLGQGNTEAFF. The rearrangement joins TRBV7-9 to TRBJ1-1, with TRBD1 identical over 9 bases. V dropped 5 bases and J dropped 2; count of bases not matched to a gene: 3. CDR3 length equals 14 residues. The germline CDR1 and CDR2 sequences are SEHNR and FQNEAQ (reference sequence).

This clone was counted only a few times. The chain has TRBV10-3 and TRBJ2-7; 10 bases are a match to TRBD1. Looked up from germline, CDR1 is ENHRY and CDR2 is SYGVKD. V lost 6 bases, J lost 5 bases, and 4 bases stayed unmatched. The CDR3 is 13 residues long. The CDR3 loop is CAIRPGQGNEQYF. The CDR3 coding sequence is TGTGCCATCAGGCCGGGACAGGGGAACGAGCAGTACTTC.

The chain carries TRBV5-1 and TRBJ2-5; D perhaps matches TRBD1 (5 bases). This CDR3 has 15 residues. The germline V gene has CDR1 SGHRS and CDR2 YFSETQ. The germline V and J ends were trimmed by 4 bases and 4 bases, with 17 bases remaining between them. The CDR3 region is CASSKGQGLRETQYF. CDR3 DNA: TGCGCCAGCAGCAAGGGGCAGGGTTTGCGAGAGACCCAGTACTTC.

The V call is TRBV6-6, the J call TRBJ1-5, with a tentative D call TRBD1 (5 bases). The CDR3 is 14 amino acids. CDR1 is MNHNY and CDR2 is SVGAGI in the germline V gene (reference sequence). V was clipped by 6 bases and J by 7 bases, with 16 bases between them. This CDR3 reads CASSTLAGYQPQHF. Here the CDR3 DNA reads TGTGCCAGCAGCACGCTGGCAGGGTACCAGCCCCAGCATTTT.

V usage is TRBV4-3 and J usage is TRBJ1-2; 12 bases are a match to TRBD1. The germline V gene encodes CDR1 LGHNA and CDR2 YSLEER. The CDR3 has 16 residues. J gave up 5 bases and V 5 bases, and 9 bases lay outside the gene matches. CDR3 nucleotide sequence: TGCGCCAGCAGCTACCCGGGACAGGGGGCAGGGTATGGCTACACCTTC. This encodes CASSYPGQGAGYGYTF.

The genes are TRBV12-3 or TRBV12-4 and TRBJ1-2; TRBD1 agrees at 7 bases. V trimming: 6 bases; J trimming: 3 bases; junction bases outside the gene matches: 4. This CDR3 contains 13 residues. CDR3 loop: CASSQTGDYGYTF. CDR3 DNA: TGTGCCAGCAGCCAAACAGGGGACTATGGCTACACCTTC.

CDR3 bases: TGTGCCAGCAGCCGGGGGCAGGGGGCTAATGAAAAACTGTTTTTT. It translates to CASSRGQGANEKLFF. The rearrangement joins TRBV28 to TRBJ1-4; 7 bases map to TRBD1. Germline CDR1 MDHEN, CDR2 SYDVKM. V trimming: 6 bases; J trimming: 3 bases; junction bases outside the gene matches: 7. The CDR3 is 15 residues long.

With respect to this clone: The same CDR3 also results from other DNA sequences found in this sample. The chain links TRBV5-1 to TRBJ2-5; 10 bases fit TRBD2. V was clipped by 1 base and J by 4 bases; unmatched bases: 4. The length of the CDR3 is 15 residues. Germline V CDR1 and CDR2: SGHRS, YFSETQ. As DNA, the CDR3 is TGCGCCAGCAGCTTGAGGTTAGCGGGAGGAGAGACCCAGTACTTC. It translates to CASSLRLAGGETQYF.

This chain links TRBV27 with TRBJ1-2; 9 nucleotides line up with TRBD1. After removal of 5 bases from V and 3 bases from J, the junction contained 10 bases not matched to a gene. CDR3 length equals 16 residues. Germline V gene sequence: CDR1 MNHEY, CDR2 SMNVEV (reference sequence). The CDR3 DNA sequence: TGTGCCAGCAGTAAGACAGGGGGTTATAGCTACTATGGCTACACCTTC. Amino acids: CASSKTGGYSYYGYTF.

The chain is built from TRBV7-2 and TRBJ1-5, with D possibly matching TRBD1 (5 bases). The CDR3 sequence is 13 residues long. From germline, CDR1 is SGHTA and CDR2 FQGNSA. V shed 1 base and J shed 5 bases, with 6 bases lying between them. The CDR3 sequence: CASSLGQYQPQHF. The CDR3 coding sequence is TGTGCCAGCAGCTTAGGACAGTATCAGCCCCAGCATTTT.

The chain recombines TRBV7-2 with TRBJ2-1; weak D call: TRBD1 (5 bases). The length of the CDR3 is 15 residues. Germline assignment: CDR1 SGHTA and CDR2 FQGNSA. V lost 1 base and J 5 bases, leaving 12 bases between the germline ends. The CDR3 region is CASSLVRTLNNEQFF. For the CDR3, the DNA is TGTGCCAGCAGCTTAGTTCGGACACTGAACAATGAGCAGTTCTTC.

A word on this clone: The conserved closing phenylalanine or tryptophan is absent in this CDR3, likely reflecting a read error. Because the CDR3's place on the DNA is in doubt, the DNA is left out and the CDR3 is given as listed by TCRdb. The chain combines TRBV6-6 with TRBJ1-1; the table assigns TRBD1, which was not confirmed against the DNA. Counting both end residues, the CDR3 totals 10 amino acids. Looked up from germline, CDR1 is MNHNY and CDR2 is SVGAGI (reference sequence). The CDR3 region is CASSYSSARV.

This clone has a handful of counts. V and J are TRBV2 and TRBJ2-4; D uncertain. The germline CDR1 and CDR2 sequences are SNHLY and FYNNEI. Trimming shortened V by 6 bases and J by 2 bases, and 5 bases separated the two germline ends. The CDR3 sequence is 12 residues long. CDR3 in DNA: TGTGCCAGCAGCCAGACCAAAAACATTCAGTACTTC. The encoded protein is CASSQTKNIQYF.